One sample yielded the 26 T cell receptor beta chains listed below, sequenced in a study of blood T cell repertoires in COVID-19 (dated by TCRdb to about 2020). Libraries were constructed by the immunoSEQ multiplex PCR assay. As stored in TCRdb, this immuneACCESS dataset retains in-frame rearrangements with V and J assigned. A fraction of the clones does not appear; measured against another copy, unresolved V genes explain less than half of the discrepancy, and the remainder lacks a known reason. The sample records roughly 92,000 clones, approximately 88% of which are singletons. The top ten clonotypes cover more than 25% of the sample. Specimen: peripheral blood. The receptors stem from an elderly woman with active or convalescent COVID-19.

The chain is built from TRBV24-1 and TRBJ1-5; 7 bases map to TRBD1. The CDR3 runs to 14 residues. The germline V gene has CDR1 KGHDR and CDR2 SFDVKD. V lost 4 bases, J lost 5 bases, and 4 bases stayed unmatched. The chain's CDR3 is CATSETGLYQPQHF. In DNA, the CDR3 is TGTGCCACCAGTGAGACAGGGCTTTATCAGCCCCAGCATTTT.

J is TRBJ1-4 and V is TRBV5-6; D remains ambiguous. The length of the CDR3 is 15 residues. Germline V gene sequence: CDR1 SGHDT, CDR2 YYEEEE. With 4 bases removed from V and 3 bases from J, the gap between germline ends came to 13 bases. DNA for the CDR3: TGTGCCAGCAGCCAGCGCGGGGTGGCTAATGAAAAACTGTTTTTT. This encodes CASSQRGVANEKLFF. Looking up the rest from reference TRBV5-6 and TRBJ1-4 gives the full variable domain: DAGVTQSPTHLIKTRGQQVTLRCSPKSGHDTVSWYQQALGQGPQFIFQYYEEEERQRGNFPDRFSGHQFPNYSSELNVNALLLGDSALYLCASSQRGVANEKLFFGSGTQLSVL.

The chain combines TRBV9 with TRBJ2-2; 7 bases align to TRBD2. The CDR3 sequence is 14 residues long. V lost 4 bases and J lost 7; bases outside the gene matches: 7. CDR1 and CDR2 (germline): SGDLS, YYNGEE. CDR3 region: CASSWDYAGGELFF. The CDR3 DNA is TGTGCCAGCAGCTGGGACTATGCCGGCGGGGAGCTGTTTTTT.

The J gene is TRBJ1-4, the V gene TRBV19; D possibly corresponds to TRBD1 (6 bases). Germline V gene data show CDR1 as LNHDA and CDR2 as SQIVND (reference sequence). V dropped 5 bases and J dropped 0 bases, with 10 bases sitting between them. The CDR3 length is 15 residues. DNA of the CDR3: TGTGCCAGTAGTCCGCAGGGGCCAACTAATGAAAAACTGTTTTTT. Translation: CASSPQGPTNEKLFF.

V gene TRBV18 combines with J gene TRBJ1-2; D not certain. CDR3 size: 14 residues. The germline gives CDR1 KGHSH, CDR2 LQKENI. Trimming removed 3 bases from V and 8 bases from J, with 16 bases in between. The CDR3 protein is CASSPRREVGGYTF. The CDR3 bases are TGTGCCAGCTCACCTCGACGGGAAGTGGGGGGCTACACCTTC.

The chain employs TRBV6-5 and TRBJ2-7, with 8 nucleotides matching TRBD2. Germline V gene sequence: CDR1 MNHEY, CDR2 SVGAGI. The length of the CDR3 is 14 residues. V dropped 7 bases and J dropped 4; count of bases not matched to a gene: 9. CDR3 region: CASIISGTTYEQYF. CDR3 nucleotide sequence: TGTGCCAGCATCATTAGCGGGACTACGTACGAGCAGTACTTC.

This sequence joins TRBV5-1 and TRBJ2-5; TRBD1 matches at 12 bases. In germline, CDR1 is SGHRS, CDR2 YFSETQ. V lost 4 bases and J lost 2; bases outside the gene matches: 3. The CDR3 extends over 15 amino acids. The CDR3 DNA reads TGCGCCAGCAGCCCGGGACAGGGGGCTCAAGAGACCCAGTACTTC. Protein sequence: CASSPGQGAQETQYF.

This chain links TRBV13 with TRBJ1-3; D is perhaps TRBD1 (6 bases). V was clipped by 4 bases and J by 0 bases, with 16 bases between them. This CDR3 is built from 17 residues. CDR1 and CDR2 (germline): PRHDT, FYEKMQ (reference sequence). The CDR3 sequence: CASSSTLGAVSGNTIYF. CDR3 in DNA: TGTGCCAGCAGCTCCACATTGGGGGCTGTCTCTGGAAACACCATATATTTT.

This clone was detected once. V usage is TRBV28 and J usage is TRBJ2-1; 10 bases align to TRBD2. Germline V gives CDR1 MDHEN, CDR2 SYDVKM. J gave up 9 bases and V 2 bases, and 13 bases lay outside the gene matches. CDR3 size: 17 residues. The DNA for the CDR3 is TGTGCCAGCAGTTTACCCCCCGGAGCGGGAGGGCCCAGTGAGCAGTTCTTC. Its translation is CASSLPPGAGGPSEQFF.

The chain links TRBV3-1 (or the pseudogene TRBV3-2) to TRBJ2-6; D remains ambiguous. Trimming cost V 0 bases and J 0 bases, with 3 bases left between them. The CDR3 length is 15 residues. The V gene's germline CDR1 is LGHDT and CDR2 YNNKEL (reference sequence). DNA of the CDR3: TGTGCCAGCAGCCAAGATTACTCTGGGGCCAACGTCCTGACTTTC. Amino acids: CASSQDYSGANVLTF.

The rearrangement joins TRBV2 to TRBJ2-5, with TRBD2 as a possible D gene (7 bases). CDR3 length: 15 amino acids. Trimming took 1 base from V and 5 from J, leaving 14 bases between them. CDR1 and CDR2 (germline): SNHLY, FYNNEI. Here the CDR3 reads CASSEVRGAVETQYF. The CDR3 region has the DNA TGTGCCAGCAGTGAAGTTCGGGGGGCGGTGGAGACCCAGTACTTC.

The V call is TRBV7-9, the J call TRBJ2-7; D unclear. In germline, CDR1 is SEHNR, CDR2 FQNEAQ (reference sequence). The CDR3 is 16 residues long. V was trimmed by 5 bases and J by 1 base, leaving 18 bases between them. CDR3 sequence (DNA): TGTGCCAGCAGCCCTTTTTCAGGCTACGAGTCCTACGAGCAGTACTTC. Translated, it gives CASSPFSGYESYEQYF.

V usage is TRBV18 and J usage is TRBJ2-1, with D maybe TRBD2 (6 bases). Germline V gene data show CDR1 as KGHSH and CDR2 as LQKENI. Trimming stripped 4 bases from V and 3 bases from J, with 16 bases between. The CDR3 loop spans 16 amino acids. Here the CDR3 DNA reads TGTGCCAGCTCACGAGACGCCGGGACTGTCTACAATGAGCAGTTCTTC. It encodes CASSRDAGTVYNEQFF.

The genes are TRBV29-1 and TRBJ1-2; possibly TRBD1 for D (6 bases). The CDR3 is 13 amino acids. Trimming pared 3 bases from V and 7 bases from J, leaving 15 bases between. Germline loops: CDR1 SQVTM, CDR2 ANQGSEA. The CDR3 DNA sequence: TGCAGCGTTGATCCCAGGGGCACCCGTGGCTACACCTTC. This encodes CSVDPRGTRGYTF.

The J gene is TRBJ2-7, the V gene TRBV7-8; 11 bases match TRBD2. Germline CDR1 reads SGHVS; CDR2 reads FQNEAQ. This CDR3 comprises 16 residues. With 1 base clipped from V and 5 bases from J, the junction kept 7 bases outside the gene matches. The CDR3 DNA sequence: TGTGCCAGCAGCTTAGTAGGTAGCGGGAGGGCGGACGAGCAGTACTTC. It yields the protein CASSLVGSGRADEQYF. Combining the CDR3 with reference TRBV7-8 and TRBJ2-7 gives the whole variable domain GAGVSQSPRYKVAKRGQDVALRCDPISGHVSLFWYQQALGQGPEFLTYFQNEAQLDKSGLPSDRFFAERPEGSVSTLKIQRTQQEDSAVYLCASSLVGSGRADEQYFGPGTRLTVT.

This chain uses TRBV6-6 with TRBJ1-1, with D perhaps matching TRBD1 (6 bases). The CDR3 extends over 15 amino acids. The V and J ends lost 8 bases and 4 bases respectively, with 20 bases between them. The V gene's germline CDR1 is MNHNY and CDR2 SVGAGI (reference sequence). The CDR3 sequence: CASGRVARGSTEAFF. Here the CDR3 DNA reads TGTGCCAGCGGGCGAGTTGCTAGGGGGTCCACTGAAGCTTTCTTT.

This chain joins TRBV20-1 and TRBJ2-7, with 8 nucleotides matching TRBD2. After removal of 3 bases from V and 8 bases from J, the junction contained 12 bases not matched to a gene. This CDR3 has 14 residues. Germline V gene sequence: CDR1 DFQATT, CDR2 SNEGSKA (reference sequence). Here the CDR3 DNA reads TGCAGTGCTAGTCCAGACGGGAGGGCCGGGAAGCAGTACTTC. Translating gives CSASPDGRAGKQYF.

This rearrangement joins TRBV15 to TRBJ2-5; D remains ambiguous. This CDR3 comprises 13 residues. Deletions cut 5 bases from V and 3 bases from J, with 10 bases between. Germline assignment: CDR1 LNHNV and CDR2 YYDKDF (reference sequence). CDR3 sequence reads: CATSLPTKETQYF. The CDR3 DNA sequence: TGTGCCACCAGCTTGCCTACCAAAGAGACCCAGTACTTC.

The V gene is TRBV9, the J gene TRBJ2-7; D possibly corresponds to TRBD2 (5 bases). V was cut by 0 bases and J by 6 bases, with 7 bases left in between. Germline CDR1 is SGDLS and CDR2 is YYNGEE. The CDR3 is 12 residues long. The CDR3 spells CASSVVGGEQYF. Written as DNA, the CDR3 is TGTGCCAGCAGCGTAGTTGGAGGCGAGCAGTACTTC.

The J gene is TRBJ1-4, the V gene TRBV11-2; D is ambiguous. Trimming took off 1 base at V and 6 bases at J, with 9 bases between the two ends. Germline CDR1 reads SGHAT; CDR2 reads FQNNGV. The CDR3 has 14 amino acids. The CDR3 region has the DNA TGTGCCAGCAGCTTAGGGTCGAGTTATGAAAAACTGTTTTTT. Protein: CASSLGSSYEKLFF.

The genes are TRBV18 and TRBJ1-6; D may be TRBD1 (5 bases). The CDR3 has 15 residues. V was clipped by 2 bases and J by 9 bases, with 14 bases between them. Germline V gene sequence: CDR1 KGHSH, CDR2 LQKENI. CDR3 loop: CASSPGAGLSSPLHF. CDR3 coding DNA: TGTGCCAGCTCACCAGGAGCAGGGCTGAGTTCACCCCTCCACTTT.

This chain links TRBV9 with TRBJ2-5; tentatively, D is TRBD1 (6 bases). Looked up from germline, CDR1 is SGDLS and CDR2 is YYNGEE. The length of the CDR3 is 14 residues. V lost 4 bases and J lost 0, with 10 bases in between. Written as DNA, the CDR3 is TGTGCCAGCAGCAAGACAGGATACCAAGAGACCCAGTACTTC. Translated, it gives CASSKTGYQETQYF.

The chain employs TRBV5-4 and TRBJ1-2, with 9 bases identical to TRBD1. The CDR3 contains 15 residues. J gave up 7 bases and V 4 bases, and 11 bases lay outside the gene matches. CDR1 is SGHNT and CDR2 is YYREEE in the germline V gene (reference sequence). In nucleotides, the CDR3 is TGTGCCAGCAGCGTTCCCGGGACAGGGAAAGGTGGCTACACCTTC. Translation gives CASSVPGTGKGGYTF.

This chain links TRBV5-1 with TRBJ1-6; 8 bases match TRBD1. The V segment lost 5 bases and the J segment 9 bases; nucleotides outside the gene matches: 7. This CDR3 is 14 amino acids long. Germline V gene sequence: CDR1 SGHRS, CDR2 YFSETQ. In DNA, the CDR3 is TGCGCCAGCAGTCCACAGGGGGTTGTTTCACCCCTCCACTTT. Encoded protein: CASSPQGVVSPLHF.

The chain joins TRBV19 to TRBJ1-6; 10 positions match TRBD1. Germline-derived CDR1 and CDR2 are LNHDA and SQIVND (reference sequence). The CDR3 has 16 residues. V lost 3 bases to trimming and J lost 10 bases; unmatched junction nucleotides: 9. The CDR3 coding sequence is TGTGCCAGTAGTATTGGGGCCGGGGACAGGGGATCACCCCTCCACTTT. Translation gives CASSIGAGDRGSPLHF.

This clone showed up just a few times. This chain uses TRBV7-3 with TRBJ1-6; D is perhaps TRBD1 (5 bases). CDR1 is SGHTA and CDR2 is FQGTGA in the germline V gene. Trimming cost V 5 bases and J 7 bases, with 15 bases left between them. The CDR3 has 15 amino acids. The CDR3 DNA follows: TGTGCCAGCAGCGCCCAAGGGGCAGGGAATTCACCCCTCCACTTT. Translation: CASSAQGAGNSPLHF.